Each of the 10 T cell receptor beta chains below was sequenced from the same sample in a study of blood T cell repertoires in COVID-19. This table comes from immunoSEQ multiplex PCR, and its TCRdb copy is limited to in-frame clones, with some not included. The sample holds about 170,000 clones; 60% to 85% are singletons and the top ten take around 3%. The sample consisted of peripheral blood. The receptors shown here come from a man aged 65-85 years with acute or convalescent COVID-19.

The CDR3 region has the DNA TGTGCCAGCAGCCAAGCACTAGCGGAGAGCACAGATACGCAGTATTTT. As protein: CASSQALAESTDTQYF. The gene calls are TRBV4-2 and TRBJ2-3; 8 bases agree with TRBD2. V was pared by 1 base and J by 0 bases, with 3 bases of the junction left unmatched. This CDR3 region has 16 residues. The germline gives CDR1 LGHNA, CDR2 YNFKEQ.

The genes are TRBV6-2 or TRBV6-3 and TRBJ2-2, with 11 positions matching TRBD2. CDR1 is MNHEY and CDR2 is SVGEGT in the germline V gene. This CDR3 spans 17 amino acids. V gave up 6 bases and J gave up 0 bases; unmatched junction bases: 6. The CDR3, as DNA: TGTGCCAGCAGCCGAAGACTAGCGGGGACGAACACCGGGGAGCTGTTTTTT. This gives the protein CASSRRLAGTNTGELFF.

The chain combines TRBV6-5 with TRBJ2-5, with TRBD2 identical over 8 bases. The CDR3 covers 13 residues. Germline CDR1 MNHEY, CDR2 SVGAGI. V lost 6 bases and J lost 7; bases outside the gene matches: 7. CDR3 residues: CASSRDAGGTQYF. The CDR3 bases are TGTGCCAGCAGCCGCGACGCGGGGGGGACCCAGTACTTC.

CDR3 in amino acids: CASSYTGINQPQHF. As DNA, the CDR3 is TGTGCCAGCAGTTACACAGGAATCAATCAGCCCCAGCATTTT. The chain links TRBV6-5 to TRBJ1-5; perhaps TRBD1 as D (5 bases). V gave up 2 bases and J gave up 3 bases, with 8 bases separating them. Looked up from germline, CDR1 is MNHEY and CDR2 is SVGAGI. The CDR3 is 14 amino acids.

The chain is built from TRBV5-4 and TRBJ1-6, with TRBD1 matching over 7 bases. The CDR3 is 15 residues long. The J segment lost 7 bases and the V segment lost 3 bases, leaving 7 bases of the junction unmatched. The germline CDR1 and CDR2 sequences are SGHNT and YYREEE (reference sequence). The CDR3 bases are TGTGCCAGCAGCTCTCCGGGACAGCTAAATTCACCCCTCCACTTT. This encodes CASSSPGQLNSPLHF. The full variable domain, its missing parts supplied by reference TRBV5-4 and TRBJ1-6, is ETGVTQSPTHLIKTRGQQVTLRCSSQSGHNTVSWYQQALGQGPQFIFQYYREEENGRGNFPPRFSGLQFPNYSSELNVNALELDDSALYLCASSSPGQLNSPLHFGNGTRLTVT.

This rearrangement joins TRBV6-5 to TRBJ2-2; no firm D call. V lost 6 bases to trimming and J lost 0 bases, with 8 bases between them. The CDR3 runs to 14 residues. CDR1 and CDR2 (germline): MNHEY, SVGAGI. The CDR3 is CASSQHPNTGELFF. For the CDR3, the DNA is TGTGCCAGCAGCCAACACCCGAACACCGGGGAGCTGTTTTTT.

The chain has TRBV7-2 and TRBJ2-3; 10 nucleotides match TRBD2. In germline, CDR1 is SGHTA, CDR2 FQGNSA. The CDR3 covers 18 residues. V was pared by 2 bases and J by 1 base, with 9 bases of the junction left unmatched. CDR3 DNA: TGTGCCAGCAGCTTAACCCTAGCGGGAGTGTGGGGCACAGATACGCAGTATTTT. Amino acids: CASSLTLAGVWGTDTQYF.

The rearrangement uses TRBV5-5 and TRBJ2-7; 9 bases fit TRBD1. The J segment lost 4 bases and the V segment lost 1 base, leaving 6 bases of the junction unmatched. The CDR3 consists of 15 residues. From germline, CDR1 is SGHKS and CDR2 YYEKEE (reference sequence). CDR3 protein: CASSLFGTGRYEQYF. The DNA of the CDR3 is TGTGCCAGCAGCTTGTTCGGGACAGGGAGGTACGAGCAGTACTTC.

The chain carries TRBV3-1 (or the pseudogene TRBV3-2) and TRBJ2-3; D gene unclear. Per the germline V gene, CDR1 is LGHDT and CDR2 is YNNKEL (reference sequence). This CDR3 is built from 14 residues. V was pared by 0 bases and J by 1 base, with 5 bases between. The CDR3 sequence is CASSQEAGTDTQYF. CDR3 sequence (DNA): TGTGCCAGCAGCCAAGAGGCGGGCACAGATACGCAGTATTTT.

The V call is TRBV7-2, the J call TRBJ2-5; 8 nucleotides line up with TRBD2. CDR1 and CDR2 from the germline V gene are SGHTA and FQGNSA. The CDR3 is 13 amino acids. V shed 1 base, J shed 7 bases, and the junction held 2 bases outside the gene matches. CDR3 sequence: CASSLDAGGTQYF. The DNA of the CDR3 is TGTGCCAGCAGCTTAGATGCGGGAGGGACCCAGTACTTC. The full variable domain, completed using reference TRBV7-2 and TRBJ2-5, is GAGVSQSPSNKVTEKGKDVELRCDPISGHTALYWYRQSLGQGLEFLIYFQGNSAPDKSGLPSDRFSAERTGGSVSTLTIQRTQQEDSAVYLCASSLDAGGTQYFGPGTRLLVL.